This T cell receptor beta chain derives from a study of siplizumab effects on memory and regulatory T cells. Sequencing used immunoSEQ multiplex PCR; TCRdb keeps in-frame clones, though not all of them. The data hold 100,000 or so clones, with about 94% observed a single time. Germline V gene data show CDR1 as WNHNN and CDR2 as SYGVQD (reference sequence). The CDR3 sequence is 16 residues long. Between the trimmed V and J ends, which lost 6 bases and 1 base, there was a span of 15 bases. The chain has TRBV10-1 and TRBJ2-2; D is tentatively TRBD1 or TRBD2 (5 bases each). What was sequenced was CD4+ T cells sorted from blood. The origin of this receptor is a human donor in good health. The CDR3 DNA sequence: TGCGCCAGCAGCCCATCTGACAGCGGGAACACCGGGGAGCTGTTTTTT. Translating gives CASSPSDSGNTGELFF.